This is a list of T cell receptor beta chains from one sample in a study of T cells in Graves' hyperthyroidism and ophthalmopathy. TCRdb reanalysed the multiplex PCR reads using MiXCR and keeps one entry per CDR3 protein. The table lists about 600,000 distinct CDR3 sequences, approximately 15% of them singletons. Sequencing input: blood. The source of these receptors is a woman younger than 30 with Graves' ophthalmopathy. Each CDR3 is given with its conserved first and last residue. D genes are given only for firm matches. Only part of the rows carry a size: once, few, many, or a class if the clone is expanded.

CSARGVLAESSYEQYF,TGCAGTGCTAGAGGTGTCCTAGCGGAGAGCTCCTACGAGCAGTACTTC,TRBV20-1,TRBD2,many,TRBJ2-7
CASSNLGRGEIQPQHF,TGTGCCAGCAGTAACCTGGGCCGGGGAGAGATTCAGCCCCAGCATTTT,TRBV28,NA,NA,TRBJ1-5
CASSLVGLAEPQETQYF,TGTGCCAGCAGTTTAGTAGGACTAGCGGAGCCACAAGAGACCCAGTACTTC,TRBV27,TRBD2,NA,TRBJ2-5
CASLRSGSSYEQYF,TGTGCCTCTCTCCGTAGCGGTAGCTCCTACGAGCAGTACTTC,TRBV6-1,NA,NA,TRBJ2-7
CASSVGSGTFSYEQYF,TGTGCCAGCAGCGTAGGCTCCGGCACATTCTCCTACGAGCAGTACTTC,TRBV9,NA,NA,TRBJ2-7
CASQGRSLETQYF,TGTGCCAGCCAGGGTCGCTCCCTCGAGACCCAGTACTTC,TRBV28,NA,many,TRBJ2-5
CASSYSELAGVYNEQFF,TGTGCCAGCAGTTACTCGGAACTAGCGGGGGTATACAATGAGCAGTTCTTC,TRBV6-6,TRBD2,many,TRBJ2-1
CASRREGGTETQYF,TGTGCCAGCCGTAGGGAGGGGGGGACAGAGACCCAGTACTTC,TRBV11-2,NA,NA,TRBJ2-5
CASSLFSRTGELFF,TGTGCCAGCAGTCTCTTTAGCCGGACCGGGGAGCTGTTTTTT,TRBV6-2/TRBV6-3,NA,few,TRBJ2-2
CSARWGQLNEKLFF,TGCAGTGCCCGGTGGGGACAGTTAAATGAAAAACTGTTTTTT,TRBV20-1,TRBD1,NA,TRBJ1-4
CASSQQGVTSPLHF,TGTGCCAGCAGCCAACAGGGGGTCACCTCACCCCTCCACTTT,TRBV4-2,TRBD1,NA,TRBJ1-6
CAAGEIGTSGRPVHEQYF,TGCGCCGCAGGAGAAATAGGGACTAGCGGGAGGCCAGTCCACGAGCAGTACTTC,TRBV4-3,TRBD2,NA,TRBJ2-7
CSVVAHRESTEAFF,TGCAGCGTTGTGGCCCACAGGGAGAGCACTGAAGCTTTCTTT,TRBV29-1,NA,many,TRBJ1-1
CAWRLRADVNTEAFF,TGTGCCTGGAGGTTACGGGCTGACGTGAACACTGAAGCTTTCTTT,TRBV30,NA,NA,TRBJ1-1
CASSQATGAGTEAFF,TGTGCCAGCAGCCAAGCCACAGGGGCTGGGACTGAAGCTTTCTTT,TRBV3-1,TRBD1,many,TRBJ1-1
CASSHPGPPNTGELFF,TGTGCCAGCAGCCATCCGGGGCCTCCTAACACCGGGGAGCTGTTTTTT,TRBV11-2,NA,many,TRBJ2-2
CASGRAFSLNEQFF,TGTGCCAGCGGCAGGGCCTTCTCCTTAAATGAGCAGTTCTTC,TRBV7-8,NA,NA,TRBJ2-1
CSARMIPPREQYF,TGCAGTGCAAGGATGATTCCTCCTAGAGAGCAGTACTTC,TRBV20-1,NA,many,TRBJ2-7
CASNSDRGYQPQHF,TGTGCCAGCAACTCGGACAGGGGCTATCAGCCCCAGCATTTT,TRBV7-2,TRBD1,many,TRBJ1-5
CASTISGQGALGANVLTF,TGTGCCAGCACCATCTCGGGACAGGGGGCGCTTGGGGCCAACGTCCTGACTTTC,TRBV28,TRBD1,few,TRBJ2-6
CASTQGDRVEKLFF,TGTGCCAGCACCCAAGGCGACAGGGTGGAAAAACTGTTTTTT,TRBV7-9,TRBD1,many,TRBJ1-4
CASSLEGSGGGYEQYF,TGTGCCAGCAGCTTAGAGGGGTCGGGAGGAGGGTACGAGCAGTACTTC,TRBV7-9,TRBD2,many,TRBJ2-7
CASSVYRASNQPQHF,TGTGCCAGCAGTGTCTACAGGGCTAGCAATCAGCCCCAGCATTTT,TRBV6-1,NA,many,TRBJ1-5
CASSEPTRGDEQYF,TGTGCCAGCAGTGAGCCCACCCGCGGGGACGAGCAGTACTTC,TRBV25-1,NA,NA,TRBJ2-7
CASSNFRTGQNEQFF,TGTGCCAGCAGTAACTTTCGGACAGGACAGAATGAGCAGTTCTTC,TRBV12-3/TRBV12-4,TRBD1,NA,TRBJ2-1
CASSETRGIVGYNEQFF,TGTGCCAGCAGCGAAACCAGGGGTATCGTGGGCTACAATGAGCAGTTCTTC,TRBV12-3/TRBV12-4,NA,many,TRBJ2-1
CASSQNSGATDTQYF,TGTGCCAGCAGCCAAAACAGCGGAGCAACAGATACGCAGTATTTT,TRBV3-1,NA,many,TRBJ2-3
CASYEAGAPDTQYF,TGTGCCAGCTATGAAGCGGGAGCCCCAGATACGCAGTATTTT,TRBV12-3/TRBV12-4,TRBD2,many,TRBJ2-3
CSATKPEGPYGYTF,TGCAGTGCCACCAAGCCAGAGGGCCCGTATGGCTACACCTTC,TRBV20-1,NA,NA,TRBJ1-2
CASSFGAGANSGYTF,TGTGCCAGCAGTTTTGGGGCAGGGGCAAATAGCGGCTACACCTTC,TRBV27,NA,NA,TRBJ1-2
CASNMGTGGGEQYF,TGTGCCAGTAATATGGGAACAGGGGGCGGCGAGCAGTACTTC,TRBV19,TRBD1,many,TRBJ2-7
CASSQEATGGGSYEQYF,TGTGCCAGCAGCCAAGAGGCGACAGGGGGCGGCTCCTACGAGCAGTACTTC,TRBV3-1,TRBD1,many,TRBJ2-7
CASSFQAGQPQHF,TGCGCCAGCAGCTTTCAGGCTGGACAGCCCCAGCATTTT,TRBV5-1,NA,few,TRBJ1-5
CSARGTSRYEQYF,TGCAGTGCTAGAGGGACTAGCCGATACGAGCAGTACTTC,TRBV20-1,TRBD2,few,TRBJ2-7
CASSPSTSGVGETQYF,TGTGCCAGCTCACCCTCGACTAGCGGGGTAGGGGAGACCCAGTACTTC,TRBV18,TRBD2,NA,TRBJ2-5
CASSLATQGLDNYGYTF,TGTGCCAGCAGTCTAGCGACCCAGGGGCTCGATAACTATGGCTACACCTTC,TRBV7-2,NA,many,TRBJ1-2
CASTGTGSYEQYF,TGTGCCAGTACCGGGACAGGGTCCTACGAGCAGTACTTC,TRBV7-9,TRBD1,many,TRBJ2-7
CATSDFRGASGELFF,TGTGCCACCAGTGATTTCAGGGGAGCGTCCGGGGAGCTGTTTTTT,TRBV24-1,NA,many,TRBJ2-2
CASSLVGPSRSYEQYF,TGTGCCAGCAGCTTGGTTGGACCGTCGCGCTCCTACGAGCAGTACTTC,TRBV5-8,NA,many,TRBJ2-7
CASSGTGNPEAFF,TGTGCCAGCAGCGGGACAGGGAACCCTGAAGCTTTCTTT,TRBV5-6,TRBD1,many,TRBJ1-1
CASSLEFRGVSGNTIYF,TGCGCCAGCAGCTTGGAATTCAGGGGAGTCTCTGGAAACACCATATATTTT,TRBV5-1,NA,NA,TRBJ1-3
CASSFGLGNNEQFF,TGTGCCAGCAGCTTTGGACTCGGGAACAATGAGCAGTTCTTC,TRBV7-2,NA,many,TRBJ2-1
CSVAWETSHNQPQHF,TGCAGCGTCGCATGGGAGACAAGCCACAATCAGCCCCAGCATTTT,TRBV29-1,NA,NA,TRBJ1-5
CASRPQGARGNTIYF,TGTGCCAGCAGACCACAGGGGGCGCGAGGAAACACCATATATTTT,TRBV6-1,TRBD1,many,TRBJ1-3
CASSPPTLNTGELFF,TGTGCCAGCAGCCCGCCGACACTGAACACCGGGGAGCTGTTTTTT,TRBV7-2,NA,NA,TRBJ2-2
CASLRDRTYNEQFF,TGTGCCAGCCTCCGGGACAGAACCTACAATGAGCAGTTCTTC,TRBV7-2,TRBD1,many,TRBJ2-1
CASTPTGGQNTDTQYF,TGTGCCAGCACCCCCACCGGGGGGCAGAACACAGATACGCAGTATTTT,TRBV12-3/TRBV12-4,NA,many,TRBJ2-3
CASRLTGTSPLHF,TGTGCCAGCAGACTTACAGGGACTTCACCCCTCCACTTT,TRBV28,NA,many,TRBJ1-6
CASSFTQHGRSSYNEQFF,TGTGCCAGCAGTTTCACCCAACACGGGAGGAGCTCCTACAATGAGCAGTTCTTC,TRBV6-2/TRBV6-3,TRBD2,NA,TRBJ2-1
CASSPQGGRMETQYF,TGTGCCAGCAGCCCCCAGGGCGGGAGGATGGAGACCCAGTACTTC,TRBV7-3,TRBD2,few,TRBJ2-5
CASSVGISGNTIYF,TGTGCCAGCAGCGTAGGAATCTCTGGAAACACCATATATTTT,TRBV9,NA,NA,TRBJ1-3
CASSLRTGLPTEALF,TGTGCCAGCAGCTTAAGGACAGGGCTTCCCACTGAAGCTCTCTTT,TRBV5-6,TRBD1,NA,TRBJ1-1
CASSLDRAEGDTQYF,TGTGCCAGCAGTTTGGACAGGGCAGAGGGAGATACGCAGTATTTT,TRBV6-1,TRBD1,many,TRBJ2-3